This paragraph reports one T cell receptor (beta chain). Its antigen remains undetermined. Per-nucleotide qualities are absent, and no much larger clonotype sits a single base away. TCRbeta CDR3 regions were amplified from genomic DNA by means of the immunoSEQ Assay, a bias-controlled multiplex PCR. In the paper's pipeline: The number of nucleated cells in each sample was estimated from the amplification of reference gene primers within the assay. To quantify the absolute abundance of each unique TCRbeta CDR3 rearrangement, sequence reads were collapsed and filtered. For each sample, productive Simpson clonality was calculated by taking the square root of Simpson's diversity index across productive rearrangements. TCRdb mirrors the immuneACCESS table, restricted to in-frame sequences. Some clones are absent from its copies; in checked studies, under half trace to an unresolved V gene, and the reason for the others is unknown. V and J calls and clone size are those listed in that table; D and trimming were worked out from the DNA. The sample data list around 380,000 clones, and about 89% of these were observed just once. The top ten constitute about 1.5% of the sample.

These data are taken from a study of blood T cell repertoires in COVID-19 (dated by TCRdb to 2018 to 2021). Study-wide context: Samples from collaborators originated in the United States, Italy and Spain and spanned both the acute and convalescent phases of COVID-19. The material from the prospective study consisted of cDNA or gDNA derived from T cells, B-cell-depleted T cells, or PBMCs. Subjects who had been exposed to COVID-19, were actively infected with it, or had recovered from it provided the deeply sampled blood TCRbeta repertoires that made up the dataset. The repertoires were released in a freely available public database intended as a resource for research on the immune response to SARS-CoV-2. Samples came from the ongoing ImmuneRACE study (first 160 participants) plus 1,254 subjects from 6 global collaborators. Nearly every sample came with metadata listing a de-identified subject ID, COVID-19 status, age in years and sex. Where available, HLA class I and class II types were obtained from metadata supplied by the sample provider rather than from assay-based typing. Points the paper makes about the study in general: How much clinical and demographic metadata was included differed by source and by participant, and the metadata was provided uncurated.

In the prospective study, participants were about 18 to 95 years old, resided in approximately 22 geographic areas of the United States, and were enrolled through a virtual design. To assign participants to cohorts, the prospective study relied on clinical history that participants themselves reported in a screening survey and a study questionnaire. Recovered participants in ImmuneRACE Cohort 3 were defined as having two consecutive negative NP/OP PCR tests, clearance from a healthcare professional, or resolution of symptoms. Mobile phlebotomists in the prospective study collected whole blood, serum and a nasopharyngeal or oropharyngeal swab from every participant. Over a roughly 2-month period, participants in the prospective study had the option of providing additional blood draws and questionnaires. Prospective study blood samples were shipped either frozen or at room temperature before DNA extraction.

There are 15 amino acids in the CDR3, from cysteine to phenylalanine inclusive. Here the CDR3 DNA is all that survives: 45 bases in frame from base 1. The germline V end is reduced by 2 bases and the J end by 3 bases; junction bases left unmatched: 2. The CDR1 and CDR2 encoded by the germline V gene are MRHNA and SNTAGT. Specimen: PBMCs or T cells enriched from blood (not recorded which). The sequence is built from TRBV6-4 and TRBJ2-2, and 8 junction bases match TRBD1. The source is a man aged 25-40 years who had recovered from COVID-19. In nucleotides, the sequence is TGTGCCAGCAGTGACCGGGACAGGTACACCGGGGAGCTGTTTTTT. Translated, this gives CASSDRDRYTGELFF.